The rows below give T cell receptor beta chains drawn from one sample of a study of memory CD4+ T cells and cytomegalovirus serostatus. TCRdb's copy holds only in-frame clones and misses some; the assay was immunoSEQ multiplex PCR. The sample records tens of thousands of clones, roughly 78% being singletons. The sequencing sample was made of memory CD4+ T cells from blood. These receptors came from an adult in good health and CMV-seronegative. The CDR3 runs from the conserved cysteine through the conserved F or W. A D gene is named only where the DNA matches it firmly. For some rows the clone size is stated as once, few or many, or as a class when expanded; others skip it.

V	J	size	D	CDR3	DNA
TRBV11-2	TRBJ1-1	once	NA	CASSGRNTEAFF	TGTGCCAGCAGCGGACGGAACACTGAAGCTTTCTTT
TRBV10-3	TRBJ1-1	NA	TRBD1	CAISESDRVGAFF	TGTGCCATCAGTGAGTCTGACAGGGTTGGAGCTTTCTTT
TRBV10-3	TRBJ2-5	few	TRBD2	CAIRGTSKGTQYF	TGTGCCATCAGGGGGACTAGCAAGGGAACCCAGTACTTC
TRBV7-9	TRBJ2-3	NA	NA	CASSLSSTDTQYF	TGTGCCAGCAGCTTGTCCAGCACAGATACGCAGTATTTT
TRBV30	TRBJ2-3	NA	NA	CAWSDTEGGGVLSTDTQYF	TGTGCCTGGAGCGATACCGAGGGGGGGGGCGTTTTAAGCACAGATACGCAGTATTTT
TRBV6-1	TRBJ1-6	NA	NA	CASSAGPYNSPLHF	TGTGCCAGCAGTGCCGGGCCTTATAATTCACCCCTCCACTTT
TRBV5-1	TRBJ2-7	NA	TRBD1	CASSLRTGGYEQYF	TGCGCCAGCAGCCTTCGGACAGGAGGCTACGAGCAGTACTTC
TRBV6-5	TRBJ2-2	NA	TRBD2	CASRPSGNTGELFF	TGTGCCAGCAGACCTAGCGGAAACACCGGGGAGCTGTTTTTT
TRBV7-2	TRBJ1-2	NA	TRBD1	CASSLGVEGGGYTF	TGTGCCAGCAGCTTAGGGGTAGAAGGGGGCGGCTACACCTTC
TRBV5-1	TRBJ1-1	few	TRBD1	CASSPTGGRTEAFF	TGCGCCAGCAGCCCAACAGGGGGCAGAACTGAAGCTTTCTTT
TRBV7-2	TRBJ1-3	NA	TRBD1	CASSLAVGRAGGNTIYF	TGTGCCAGCAGCTTAGCGGTGGGCCGGGCAGGGGGGAACACCATATATTTT
TRBV9	TRBJ2-2	NA	NA	CASSQHPGPTGELFF	TGTGCCAGCAGCCAACACCCGGGCCCCACCGGGGAGCTGTTTTTT
TRBV4-1	TRBJ2-3	NA	NA	CASSQAGNADTQYF	TGCGCCAGCAGCCAAGCAGGGAATGCAGATACGCAGTATTTT
TRBV29-1	TRBJ1-3	NA	TRBD1	CSVLDRAGNTIYF	TGCAGCGTCCTGGACAGGGCTGGGAACACCATATATTTT
TRBV6-5	TRBJ2-7	NA	NA	CASSYSLDSNYEQYF	TGTGCCAGCAGTTACTCGCTGGACAGTAACTACGAGCAGTACTTC
TRBV23-1	TRBJ1-5	NA	NA	CASLTTTGPLYLYSNQPQHF	TGCGCCAGCCTCACGACCACAGGGCCGCTATACCTATATAGCAATCAGCCCCAGCATTTT
TRBV5-4	TRBJ2-7	NA	TRBD2	CASSPSGGGAQYYEQYF	TGTGCCAGCAGTCCTTCGGGCGGGGGGGCTCAATACTACGAGCAGTACTTC
TRBV4-2	TRBJ2-1	NA	NA	CASSQEGAAYNEQFF	TGTGCCAGCAGCCAAGAGGGGGCAGCCTACAATGAGCAGTTCTTC
TRBV18	TRBJ1-1	NA	NA	CASSPSAAGNTEAFF	TGTGCCAGCTCACCTTCAGCCGCGGGGAACACTGAAGCTTTCTTT
TRBV7-9	TRBJ1-2	NA	NA	CASSLYGYTF	TGTGCCAGCAGCTTGTATGGCTACACCTTC
TRBV7-2	TRBJ2-7	NA	TRBD1	CASSLASGQVRYEQYF	TGTGCCAGCAGCTTAGCATCAGGACAGGTACGCTACGAGCAGTACTTC
TRBV2	TRBJ1-2	few	TRBD1	CASTKRGQLNYGYTF	TGTGCCAGCACCAAGAGGGGACAGTTAAACTATGGCTACACCTTC
TRBV5-4	TRBJ2-1	NA	NA	CASSLGPPDEQFF	TGTGCCAGCAGCCTCGGCCCTCCGGATGAGCAGTTCTTC
TRBV11-2	TRBJ2-1	NA	TRBD2	CASGSGGAVNEQFF	TGTGCCAGCGGTAGCGGGGGGGCTGTCAATGAGCAGTTCTTC
TRBV6-5	TRBJ1-1	NA	NA	CASLKYRDGNTEAFF	TGTGCCAGCCTCAAATACCGGGACGGGAACACTGAAGCTTTCTTT
TRBV30	TRBJ1-1	few	NA	CAWSVALNTEAFF	TGTGCCTGGAGTGTAGCCCTGAACACTGAAGCTTTCTTT